Listed here are 17 T cell receptor beta chains from one sample, sequenced in a study of shared clonotypes between healthy human individuals. TCRdb's table, derived via immunoSEQ multiplex PCR, lists solely in-frame clones and lacks some. The sample yields hundreds of thousands of clones, about 95% seen once. CD45RO negativity and positive selection for CCR7 defined naive CD8 cells, a population that excluded terminally differentiated effector memory CD45RA+ cells. The sample was naive CD8+ T cells sorted from blood. The source of these receptors is a woman in her 30s in good health.

The rearrangement links TRBV5-4 to TRBJ2-7, with 8 bases that match TRBD1. Trimming cost V 5 bases and J 1 base; bases outside gene matches: 5. This CDR3 spans 14 amino acids. Germline V gene data show CDR1 as SGHNT and CDR2 as YYREEE (reference sequence). The CDR3 protein is CASSYRDRSYEQYF. CDR3 coding DNA: TGTGCCAGCAGTTACCGGGACAGGTCCTACGAGCAGTACTTC. Supplemented by reference TRBV5-4 and TRBJ2-7, the full variable domain reads ETGVTQSPTHLIKTRGQQVTLRCSSQSGHNTVSWYQQALGQGPQFIFQYYREEENGRGNFPPRFSGLQFPNYSSELNVNALELDDSALYLCASSYRDRSYEQYFGPGTRLTVT.

The sample holds a few counts of this clone. The chain joins TRBV11-2 to TRBJ2-1; 7 nucleotides agree with TRBD1. V was clipped by 4 bases and J by 4 bases; unmatched bases: 7. From germline, CDR1 is SGHAT and CDR2 FQNNGV. The CDR3 is 15 amino acids. CDR3 loop: CASSYGRGFYNEQFF. The CDR3 bases are TGTGCCAGCAGCTATGGCAGGGGGTTTTACAATGAGCAGTTCTTC.

This clone was detected only a few times. The gene calls are TRBV9 and TRBJ1-2, with D possibly TRBD1 on 6 matching bases. Germline CDR1 SGDLS, CDR2 YYNGEE. Between the trimmed V and J ends, which lost 3 bases and 1 base, there was a span of 13 bases. This CDR3 is built from 15 residues. The CDR3 nucleotides read TGTGCCAGCAGCGGTTGGACAGAGAATAACTATGGCTACACCTTC. Protein product: CASSGWTENNYGYTF.

This chain uses TRBV15 with TRBJ2-7; D remains unclear. Germline CDR1 and CDR2: LNHNV and YYDKDF (reference sequence). V lost 4 bases to trimming and J lost 0 bases, with 10 bases between them. CDR3 length: 14 amino acids. The CDR3 coding sequence is TGTGCCACCAGCAACCCGTTGGACTCCTACGAGCAGTACTTC. Amino acids: CATSNPLDSYEQYF. The full variable domain, its missing parts supplied by reference TRBV15 and TRBJ2-7, is DAMVIQNPRYQVTQFGKPVTLSCSQTLNHNVMYWYQQKSSQAPKLLFHYYDKDFNNEADTPDNFQSRRPNTSFCFLDIRSPGLGDTAMYLCATSNPLDSYEQYFGPGTRLTVT.

J is TRBJ2-7 and V is TRBV7-6; 11 bases fit TRBD2. The ends lost 1 base at V and 3 bases at J; junction bases unmatched: 8. Germline V gene lookup returns CDR1 SGHVS and CDR2 FNYEAQ. The CDR3 sequence is 17 residues long. For the CDR3, the DNA is TGTGCCAGCAGCTTAGATGTGACTAGCGGGATTTTCTACGAGCAGTACTTC. It is translated as CASSLDVTSGIFYEQYF.

V and J are TRBV27 and TRBJ1-2; D is unresolved. Trimming took off 5 bases at V and 3 bases at J, with 13 bases between the two ends. Germline V gives CDR1 MNHEY, CDR2 SMNVEV (reference sequence). The CDR3 extends over 14 amino acids. CDR3 loop: CASSARPDDYGYTF. For the CDR3, the DNA is TGTGCCAGCAGTGCCCGCCCGGATGACTATGGCTACACCTTC.

The gene calls are TRBV6-6 and TRBJ2-2; TRBD2 might be the D (5 bases). Trimming removed 6 bases at V and 4 bases at J, with 12 bases between. Per the germline V gene, CDR1 is MNHNY and CDR2 is SVGAGI (reference sequence). CDR3 size: 14 residues. The CDR3: CASSGRELTGELFF. The CDR3 DNA is TGTGCCAGCAGCGGAAGGGAGCTCACCGGGGAGCTGTTTTTT.

The chain joins TRBV5-6 to TRBJ1-2, with 9 bases fitting TRBD1. V shed 7 bases and J 1 base; nucleotides not matched to a gene: 17. Per germline, CDR1 SGHDT and CDR2 YYEEEE. CDR3 size: 18 residues. DNA of the CDR3: TGTGCCAGCGATTCTGGTGGGGACAGGGCCCCCTTTAACTATGGCTACACCTTC. Translation gives CASDSGGDRAPFNYGYTF.

This rearrangement joins TRBV7-9 to TRBJ1-2; D gene ambiguous. The CDR3 is 16 residues long. With 5 bases removed from V and 6 bases from J, the gap between germline ends came to 22 bases. The germline V gene encodes CDR1 SEHNR and CDR2 FQNEAQ (reference sequence). This CDR3 is CASSPRPTEEGDGYTF. Here the CDR3 DNA reads TGTGCCAGCAGCCCCAGACCTACAGAGGAGGGAGATGGCTACACCTTC.

Of note for this clone: This specimen includes other DNA sequences encoding the same CDR3. The chain uses TRBV28 and TRBJ2-7, with 10 bases lining up with TRBD1. V shed 2 bases and J 2 bases; nucleotides not matched to a gene: 0. Per germline, CDR1 MDHEN and CDR2 SYDVKM. This CDR3 comprises 14 residues. CDR3 DNA: TGTGCCAGCAGTTTAGGACAGGGGGCCTACGAGCAGTACTTC. Amino acid sequence: CASSLGQGAYEQYF.

The chain links TRBV27 to TRBJ2-3; 7 bases line up with TRBD2. From germline, CDR1 is MNHEY and CDR2 SMNVEV (reference sequence). The J segment lost 4 bases and the V segment lost 11 bases, leaving 12 bases of the junction unmatched. This CDR3 region has 14 residues. The CDR3: CASGPGGWADTQYF. The CDR3 DNA sequence: TGTGCCTCCGGGCCGGGAGGTTGGGCAGATACGCAGTATTTT.

V is TRBV2 and J is TRBJ2-3, with 7 bases matching TRBD1. The CDR3 totals 15 residues. Germline trimming cut 6 bases from V and 0 bases from J; bases unmatched to any gene: 6. CDR1 is SNHLY, CDR2 FYNNEI, per germline. The CDR3 sequence is CASREGQFSTDTQYF. The DNA of the CDR3 is TGTGCCAGCAGAGAGGGACAGTTTAGCACAGATACGCAGTATTTT.

V usage is TRBV28 and J usage is TRBJ1-2; a weak D match, TRBD1 (5 bases). V lost 4 bases and J lost 2, with 17 bases in between. This CDR3 is 16 amino acids long. Germline-derived CDR1 and CDR2 are MDHEN and SYDVKM. The chain's CDR3 is CASSSNPGRTNYGYTF. In nucleotides, the CDR3 is TGTGCCAGCAGTTCGAACCCGGGACGGACAAACTATGGCTACACCTTC.

The V and J genes are TRBV11-2 and TRBJ1-6, with no clear D. V lost 1 base, J lost 0 bases, and 10 bases lay in between. The CDR3 contains 17 residues. CDR1 and CDR2 from the germline V gene are SGHAT and FQNNGV. CDR3: CASSLVMATSYNSPLHF. The DNA of the CDR3 is TGTGCCAGCAGCTTAGTAATGGCAACCTCCTATAATTCACCCCTCCACTTT.

The gene calls are TRBV27 and TRBJ2-3, with D maybe TRBD2 (6 bases). Deletions cut 2 bases from V and 0 bases from J, with 12 bases between. The length of the CDR3 is 16 residues. The germline CDR1 and CDR2 sequences are MNHEY and SMNVEV (reference sequence). CDR3 amino acids: CASSLRLALSTDTQYF. The CDR3 nucleotides read TGTGCCAGCAGTTTACGGCTAGCGCTAAGCACAGATACGCAGTATTTT.

This chain joins TRBV15 and TRBJ2-3; TRBD1 is a possible D gene (8 bases). CDR3 size: 14 residues. Trimming pared 5 bases from V and 7 bases from J, leaving 16 bases between. Germline V gene lookup returns CDR1 LNHNV and CDR2 YYDKDF (reference sequence). The CDR3 sequence is CATSSTGGEYTQYF. DNA for the CDR3: TGTGCCACCAGCTCCACAGGGGGGGAGTATACGCAGTATTTT.

The rearrangement joins TRBV5-6 to TRBJ2-3; D not resolved. Germline assignment: CDR1 SGHDT and CDR2 YYEEEE. The CDR3 runs to 15 residues. V lost 5 bases to trimming and J lost 2 bases, with 15 bases between them. CDR3 in amino acids: CASRIIQATTDTQYF. The CDR3, as DNA: TGTGCCAGCAGAATAATCCAGGCGACCACAGATACGCAGTATTTT.